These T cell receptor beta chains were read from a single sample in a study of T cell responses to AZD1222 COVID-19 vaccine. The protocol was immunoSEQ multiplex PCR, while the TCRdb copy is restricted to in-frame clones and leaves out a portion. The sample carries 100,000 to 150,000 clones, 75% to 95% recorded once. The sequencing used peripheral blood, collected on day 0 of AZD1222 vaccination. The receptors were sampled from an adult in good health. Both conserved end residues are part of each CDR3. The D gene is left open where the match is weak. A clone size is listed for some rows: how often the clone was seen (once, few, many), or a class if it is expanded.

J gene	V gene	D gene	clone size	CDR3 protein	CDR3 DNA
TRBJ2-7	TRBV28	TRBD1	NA	CASSLWRGRGYEQYF	TGTGCCAGCAGTTTATGGAGGGGGCGAGGATACGAGCAGTACTTC
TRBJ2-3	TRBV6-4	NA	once	CASSNEGGDTQYF	TGTGCCAGCAGCAACGAGGGGGGGGATACGCAGTATTTT
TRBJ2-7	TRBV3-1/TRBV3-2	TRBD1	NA	CASAVEGQPYEQYF	TGTGCCAGCGCCGTCGAGGGACAGCCTTACGAGCAGTACTTC
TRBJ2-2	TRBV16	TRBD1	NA	CASSPTGGTNTGELFF	TGTGCCAGCAGCCCGACAGGGGGCACGAACACCGGGGAGCTGTTTTTT
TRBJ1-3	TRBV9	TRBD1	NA	CASSIRDSDTTIYF	TGTGCCAGCAGCATCCGGGACAGTGACACCACCATATATTTT
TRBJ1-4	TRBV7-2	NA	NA	CASSARGGEKLFF	TGTGCCAGCAGCGCCAGGGGTGGAGAAAAACTGTTTTTT
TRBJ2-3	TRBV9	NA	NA	CASSARGSGGIGTDTQYF	TGTGCCAGCAGCGCGCGAGGATCGGGGGGCATCGGCACAGATACGCAGTATTTT
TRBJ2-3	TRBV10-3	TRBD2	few	CATRSGRGGTDTQYF	TGTGCCACCCGGAGCGGGAGAGGAGGCACAGATACGCAGTATTTT
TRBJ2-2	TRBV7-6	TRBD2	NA	CASSLTFMSSGSRTGELFF	TGTGCCAGCAGCTTAACTTTCATGTCTAGCGGGAGTAGGACCGGGGAGCTGTTTTTT
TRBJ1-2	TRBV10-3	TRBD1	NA	CAISESGQGDYGYTF	TGTGCCATCAGTGAGTCTGGACAGGGGGACTATGGCTACACCTTC
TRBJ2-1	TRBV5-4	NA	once	CASSWDGPSSYNEQFF	TGTGCCAGCAGCTGGGACGGTCCTAGCTCCTACAATGAGCAGTTCTTC
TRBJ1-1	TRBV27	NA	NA	CASSNSGTEAFF	TGTGCCAGCAGCAATTCGGGAACTGAAGCTTTCTTT
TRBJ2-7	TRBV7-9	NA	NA	CASSPPGGEQYF	TGTGCCAGCAGCCCCCCTGGGGGCGAGCAGTACTTC
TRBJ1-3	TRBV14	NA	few	CASSQKGLAGNTIYF	TGTGCCAGCAGCCAGAAGGGGTTGGCTGGAAACACCATATATTTT
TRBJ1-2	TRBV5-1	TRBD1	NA	CASSYSDRAFNYGYTF	TGCGCCAGCAGCTACTCGGACAGGGCGTTCAACTATGGCTACACCTTC
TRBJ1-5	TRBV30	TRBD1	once	CAWTLQGAGNQPQHF	TGTGCCTGGACCCTCCAGGGGGCTGGCAATCAGCCCCAGCATTTT
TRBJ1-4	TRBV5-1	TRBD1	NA	CASSLTGTANEKLFF	TGCGCCAGCAGCTTGACCGGGACAGCTAATGAAAAACTGTTTTTT
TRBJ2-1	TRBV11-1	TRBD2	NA	CASSESGSSYNEQFF	TGTGCCAGCAGCGAAAGCGGGAGCTCCTACAATGAGCAGTTCTTC
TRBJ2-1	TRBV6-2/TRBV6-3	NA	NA	CASSSGDAERYNEQFF	TGTGCCAGCAGCTCAGGGGATGCGGAGCGCTACAATGAGCAGTTCTTC
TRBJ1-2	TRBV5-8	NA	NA	CASRANYGYTF	TGTGCCAGCAGGGCAAACTATGGCTACACCTTC
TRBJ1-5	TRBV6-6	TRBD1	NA	CASSYGQGEQPQHF	TGTGCCAGCAGTTACGGACAGGGAGAACAGCCCCAGCATTTT
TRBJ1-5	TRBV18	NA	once	CASSPPGGSGQPQHF	TGTGCCAGCTCACCACCGGGAGGGTCGGGTCAGCCCCAGCATTTT
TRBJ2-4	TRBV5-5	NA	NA	CASSLGGPGDIQYF	TGTGCCAGCAGCTTAGGAGGTCCTGGGGACATTCAGTACTTC
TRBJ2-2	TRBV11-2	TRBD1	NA	CASSARQGASIENTGELFF	TGTGCCAGCAGCGCCCGACAGGGGGCTTCGATCGAGAACACCGGGGAGCTGTTTTTT
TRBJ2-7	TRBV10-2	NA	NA	CATTGISSYEQYF	TGCGCCACCACAGGGATATCCTCCTACGAGCAGTACTTC
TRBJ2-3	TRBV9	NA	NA	CASSYQGGSTDTQYF	TGTGCCAGCAGCTATCAAGGAGGTAGCACAGATACGCAGTATTTT
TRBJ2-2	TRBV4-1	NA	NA	CASSPLHGTNTGELFF	TGCGCCAGCAGCCCCCTTCACGGAACGAACACCGGGGAGCTGTTTTTT
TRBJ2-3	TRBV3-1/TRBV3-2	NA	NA	CASSHWRDGTDTQYF	TGTGCCAGCAGCCACTGGCGGGATGGGACAGATACGCAGTATTTT
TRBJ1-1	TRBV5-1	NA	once	CASSKQGGAEAFF	TGCGCCAGCAGCAAACAGGGAGGGGCTGAAGCTTTCTTT
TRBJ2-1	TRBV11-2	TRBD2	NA	CASSLVASGGREPFF	TGTGCCAGCAGCTTAGTAGCTAGCGGGGGTAGAGAACCGTTCTTC
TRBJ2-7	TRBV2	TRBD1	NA	CASRGQVYEQYF	TGTGCCAGCAGGGGACAGGTCTACGAGCAGTACTTC
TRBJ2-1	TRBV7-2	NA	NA	CASSLLSGNEQFF	TGTGCCAGCAGCCTCCTTAGCGGCAATGAGCAGTTCTTC
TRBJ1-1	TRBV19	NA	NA	CATGGGTEAFF	TGTGCCACTGGGGGTGGCACTGAAGCTTTCTTT
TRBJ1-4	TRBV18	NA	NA	CASSLRASTNEKLFF	TGTGCCAGCTCACTTCGGGCCTCGACTAATGAAAAACTGTTTTTT
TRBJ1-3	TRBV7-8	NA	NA	CASSRILQGSGNTIYF	TGTGCCAGCAGCCGGATCTTACAGGGTTCTGGAAACACCATATATTTT
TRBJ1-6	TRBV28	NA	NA	CASSLLQSPLHF	TGTGCCAGCAGTTTATTACAATCACCCCTCCACTTT
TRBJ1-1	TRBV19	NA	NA	CASSMATAEAFF	TGTGCCAGTAGTATGGCGACCGCTGAAGCTTTCTTT
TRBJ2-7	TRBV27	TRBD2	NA	CASSDSGGEQYF	TGTGCCAGCAGTGATTCGGGAGGCGAGCAGTACTTC
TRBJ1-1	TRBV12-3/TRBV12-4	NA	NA	CASSLRSKIEAFF	TGTGCCAGCAGTTTACGTTCAAAGATTGAAGCTTTCTTT
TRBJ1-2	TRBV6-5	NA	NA	CASVPGTSYGYTF	TGTGCCAGCGTCCCGGGAACGTCCTATGGCTACACCTTC
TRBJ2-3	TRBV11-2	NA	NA	CASSLGGQADTQYF	TGTGCCAGCAGCTTAGGTGGGCAAGCAGATACGCAGTATTTT
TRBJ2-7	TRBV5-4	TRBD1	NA	CASSRTLLGTGGRDYEQYF	TGTGCCAGCAGCCGGACCTTGCTCGGGACAGGGGGCCGTGACTACGAGCAGTACTTC
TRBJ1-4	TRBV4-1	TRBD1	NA	CASSQVPPGQINEKLFF	TGCGCCAGCAGCCAAGTACCGCCGGGACAGATAAATGAAAAACTGTTTTTT
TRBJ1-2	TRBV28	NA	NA	CASSLGPSGDYGYTF	TGTGCCAGCAGTTTAGGCCCCTCCGGAGACTATGGCTACACCTTC
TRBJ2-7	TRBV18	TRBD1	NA	CASSPTGVDEQYF	TGTGCCAGCTCACCGACAGGGGTGGACGAGCAGTACTTC
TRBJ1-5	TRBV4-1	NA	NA	CASSQVVNQPQHF	TGCGCCAGCAGCCAAGTCGTAAATCAGCCCCAGCATTTT
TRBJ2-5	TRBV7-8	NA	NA	CASSLGTGKETQYF	TGTGCCAGCAGCTTAGGCACAGGGAAAGAGACCCAGTACTTC
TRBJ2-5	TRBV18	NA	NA	CASSLPPGSQETQYF	TGTGCCAGCTCACTTCCTCCCGGGAGCCAAGAGACCCAGTACTTC
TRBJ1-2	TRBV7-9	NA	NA	CASSPGGGGSGYTF	TGTGCCAGCAGCCCCGGGGGGGGCGGAAGTGGCTACACCTTC
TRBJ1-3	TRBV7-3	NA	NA	CASSLSGRTSGNTIYF	TGTGCCAGCAGCTTATCAGGAAGGACCTCTGGAAACACCATATATTTT
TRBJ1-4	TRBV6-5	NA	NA	CASSQWTERNEKLFF	TGTGCCAGCAGTCAGTGGACAGAACGTAATGAAAAACTGTTTTTT
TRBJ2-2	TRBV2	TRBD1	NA	CASSRDRGLNTGELFF	TGTGCCAGCAGCAGGGACAGGGGGCTGAACACCGGGGAGCTGTTTTTT
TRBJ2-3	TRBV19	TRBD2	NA	CASSSLAGVGTDTQYF	TGTGCCAGTAGTTCACTAGCGGGAGTCGGGACAGATACGCAGTATTTT